These 8 T cell receptor beta chains were sequenced from one sample in a study of blood T cells in healthy people across ages. For the second PCR, which ran for about 7 to 11 cycles, a sample-barcoded 5' primer and a J-beta primer mix were used. Using its own MiXCR run on the 5' RACE reads, TCRdb lists one record per CDR3 protein. This sample has 600,000 or so distinct CDR3 sequences; under 25% occur once, and the top ten carry roughly 3.6%. The sequenced sample consisted of blood. These receptors were obtained from a man in his 70s in good health.

This clonotype was found a few times. One end of the junction fails to match germline, which may point to a read error. V is TRBV4-1 and J is TRBJ1-1; TRBD1 matches 7 bases. The germline CDR1 and CDR2 sequences are MGHRA and YSYEKL. The CDR3 covers 15 residues. The CDR3 reads CASRQEQGRYTEAFF. Written as DNA, the CDR3 is TGCGCCAGCAGGCAAGAACAGGGGAGGTACACTGAAGCTTTCTTT.

Many counts were recorded for this clonotype. This chain joins TRBV20-1 and TRBJ2-7; 11 nucleotides agree with TRBD2. CDR3 length: 15 amino acids. The junction had 8 bases not matched to a gene; V was cut back by 4 bases and J by 3 bases. CDR1 DFQATT and CDR2 SNEGSKA come from the germline V gene (reference sequence). The CDR3 loop is CSATPGLAANYEQYF. In DNA, the CDR3 is TGCAGTGCTACCCCGGGACTAGCGGCTAACTACGAGCAGTACTTC.

The chain joins TRBV11-2 to TRBJ2-3; TRBD2 matches at 15 bases. The CDR3 is made up of 18 amino acids. The V segment lost 3 bases and the J segment 3 bases; nucleotides outside the gene matches: 7. Germline CDR1 SGHAT, CDR2 FQNNGV. CDR3 DNA sequence: TGTGCCAGCAGCTTGCCGGGACTAGCGGGAGGATCAACAGATACGCAGTATTTT. Amino acid sequence: CASSLPGLAGGSTDTQYF.

This clonotype appeared many times. The chain combines TRBV7-3 with TRBJ2-1, with 7 bases lining up with TRBD2. V shed 5 bases, J shed 5 bases, and the junction held 9 bases outside the gene matches. CDR3 size: 15 residues. Germline CDR1 and CDR2: SGHTA and FQGTGA. The DNA for the CDR3 is TGTGCCAGCAGCCTCGGGCCTAGCGGCAACAATGAGCAGTTCTTC. Encoded protein: CASSLGPSGNNEQFF.

This clonotype was picked up many times. The chain uses TRBV7-9 and TRBJ2-1, with D uncertain. Germline-derived CDR1 and CDR2 are SEHNR and FQNEAQ (reference sequence). The CDR3 is 12 amino acids. V dropped 8 bases and J dropped 6 bases, with 11 bases sitting between them. The CDR3 DNA reads TGTGCCAGCTCCCCCGCTGGCAATGAGCAGTTCTTC. Its translation is CASSPAGNEQFF. The full variable domain, its missing parts supplied by reference TRBV7-9 and TRBJ2-1, is DTGVSQNPRHKITKRGQNVTFRCDPISEHNRLYWYRQTLGQGPEFLTYFQNEAQLEKSRLLSDRFSAERPKGSFSTLEIQRTEQGDSAMYLCASSPAGNEQFFGPGTRLTVL.

There are a few counts of this clonotype. V and J are TRBV29-1 and TRBJ2-5; D is uncertain. Germline CDR1 is SQVTM and CDR2 is ANQGSEA. The V end lost 4 bases, the J end lost 1 base, and 13 bases lay between the germline ends. The CDR3 consists of 14 residues. This CDR3 is CSVGVQTPQETQYF. Here the CDR3 DNA reads TGCAGCGTTGGAGTACAGACTCCCCAAGAGACCCAGTACTTC.

The chain has TRBV5-1 and TRBJ2-5; 9 positions match TRBD1. V was pared by 4 bases and J by 5 bases, with 9 bases of the junction left unmatched. CDR1 is SGHRS, CDR2 YFSETQ, per germline. This CDR3 contains 15 residues. The CDR3 sequence: CASSGGTGSWETQYF. The DNA of the CDR3 is TGCGCCAGCAGCGGCGGGACAGGGTCTTGGGAGACCCAGTACTTC.

This clonotype occurred a few times. This chain joins TRBV6-6 and TRBJ2-5; 8 bases are shared with TRBD2. The J call may not be correct, given that the DNA end is closer to TRBJ2-1. The V gene's germline CDR1 is MNHNY and CDR2 SVGAGI (reference sequence). This CDR3 is built from 16 residues. CDR3 residues: CASSTSGTRGGREQFF. As DNA, the CDR3 is TGTGCCAGCAGTACATCCGGGACTAGAGGGGGACGGGAGCAGTTCTTC.